Listed here are 24 T cell receptor beta chains from one sample, sequenced in a study of radiotherapy plus CTLA-4 blockade in lung cancer. Sequencing used immunoSEQ multiplex PCR; TCRdb keeps in-frame clones, though not all of them. The data hold 70,000 to 95,000 clones, with roughly four fifths observed a single time. Material: peripheral blood, obtained from a patient treated with radiotherapy plus ipilimumab. The receptor set was obtained from a human donor with non-small cell lung cancer that progressed on radiotherapy plus ipilimumab.

This rearrangement joins TRBV28 to TRBJ1-6; D ambiguous. V lost 10 bases and J 0 bases, leaving 13 bases between the germline ends. The CDR3 runs to 15 residues. Germline values: CDR1 MDHEN, CDR2 SYDVKM. In DNA form, the CDR3 reads TGTGCCATCGGTTTAGGCAACTCCTATAATTCACCCCTCCACTTT. Its protein is CAIGLGNSYNSPLHF.

This clone has only one observation. CDR3 in DNA: TGCGCCAGCAGCCCGAAGGGAGGGCTCACAGATACGCAGTATTTT. It codes for CASSPKGGLTDTQYF. The genes are TRBV5-1 and TRBJ2-3; 7 bases are shared with TRBD2. J gave up 2 bases and V 4 bases, and 7 bases lay outside the gene matches. CDR1 is SGHRS and CDR2 is YFSETQ in the germline V gene. The CDR3 runs 15 residues. The full variable domain, its missing parts supplied by reference TRBV5-1 and TRBJ2-3, is KAGVTQTPRYLIKTRGQQVTLSCSPISGHRSVSWYQQTPGQGLQFLFEYFSETQRNKGNFPGRFSGRQFSNSRSEMNVSTLELGDSALYLCASSPKGGLTDTQYFGPGTRLTVL.

The chain carries TRBV4-1 and TRBJ2-3, with 9 bases identical to TRBD2. Trimming at V came to 0 bases and at J to 2 bases, leaving 9 bases not matched to a gene. Germline V gene lookup returns CDR1 MGHRA and CDR2 YSYEKL. This CDR3 spans 18 amino acids. The CDR3 coding sequence is TGCGCCAGCAGCCAAGATGGAGCTAGCGGGATTCTCACAGATACGCAGTATTTT. This encodes CASSQDGASGILTDTQYF.

This clone was seen a few times. V usage is TRBV5-5 and J usage is TRBJ2-1; D might be TRBD2 (7 bases). This CDR3 is built from 18 residues. Germline CDR1 reads SGHKS; CDR2 reads YYEKEE (reference sequence). V lost 1 base and J 2 bases, leaving 19 bases between the germline ends. The CDR3 sequence: CASSLWLGAGATYNEQFF. Written as DNA, the CDR3 is TGTGCCAGCAGCTTGTGGCTAGGGGCGGGGGCCACCTACAATGAGCAGTTCTTC.

This clone was seen more than once but under ten times. The germline gene is not matched at one end of the junction; a read error may be the cause. The V call is TRBV29-1, the J call TRBJ1-2; possible D gene TRBD1, 5 bases. This CDR3 spans 11 amino acids. The germline gives CDR1 SQVTM, CDR2 ANQGSEA. CDR3 nucleotides: TGCAGCGTAGGGGACCGTTTCCATGGCAGCTTC. It is translated as CSVGDRFHGSF.

This chain links TRBV7-8 with TRBJ2-1, with D uncertain. The ends were cut back, 1 base at V and 6 bases at J, with 13 bases in the middle. Germline V lookup: CDR1 SGHVS, CDR2 FQNEAQ. The CDR3 totals 15 residues. The CDR3 sequence: CASSLDWPNTNEQFF. The DNA of the CDR3 is TGTGCCAGCAGCTTAGATTGGCCCAACACCAATGAGCAGTTCTTC.

The chain uses TRBV7-9 and TRBJ2-2; 10 bases are a match to TRBD2. Germline V CDR1 and CDR2: SEHNR, FQNEAQ (reference sequence). The ends lost 0 bases at V and 0 bases at J; junction bases unmatched: 1. This CDR3 has 17 residues. CDR3 sequence: CASSLAGTSANTGELFF. The CDR3 DNA sequence: TGTGCCAGCAGCTTAGCCGGGACTAGCGCGAACACCGGGGAGCTGTTTTTT.

This sequence joins TRBV4-1 and TRBJ2-2, with D possibly TRBD2 on 6 matching bases. CDR3 length equals 14 residues. V shed 4 bases and J shed 1 base, with 7 bases lying between them. Per the germline V gene, CDR1 is MGHRA and CDR2 is YSYEKL. CDR3 protein: CASSRGVNTGELFF. The CDR3 bases are TGCGCCAGCAGCCGGGGGGTGAACACCGGGGAGCTGTTTTTT.

The chain recombines TRBV19 with TRBJ1-4, with D possibly matching TRBD1 (6 bases). Trimming took off 4 bases at V and 3 bases at J, with 9 bases between the two ends. Germline CDR1 is LNHDA and CDR2 is SQIVND (reference sequence). The CDR3 runs 14 residues. The DNA of the CDR3 is TGTGCCAGTAGTACCACAGGGTCTAATGAAAAACTGTTTTTT. It yields the protein CASSTTGSNEKLFF.

This chain uses TRBV25-1 with TRBJ2-1; 8 positions match TRBD2. Losses at the gene ends were 3 bases for V and 3 bases for J; bases not matched to a gene: 13. Germline V gene lookup returns CDR1 MGHDK and CDR2 SYGVNS. The CDR3 has 18 amino acids. The CDR3 here is CASSDSGTSKGGYNEQFF. The CDR3 region has the DNA TGTGCCAGCAGTGACTCCGGGACTAGTAAGGGAGGCTACAATGAGCAGTTCTTC. Variable domain in full (rest from reference TRBV25-1 and TRBJ2-1): EADIYQTPRYLVIGTGKKITLECSQTMGHDKMYWYQQDPGMELHLIHYSYGVNSTEKGDLSSESTVSRIRTEHFPLTLESARPSHTSQYLCASSDSGTSKGGYNEQFFGPGTRLTVL.

This chain links TRBV5-1 with TRBJ1-4; D is perhaps TRBD1 (6 bases). CDR1 and CDR2 (germline): SGHRS, YFSETQ. The length of the CDR3 is 13 residues. The V gene lost 5 bases and the J gene lost 12 bases, with 17 bases spanning the gap. CDR3 loop: CASRNAIGGELFF. CDR3 DNA sequence: TGCGCCAGCAGAAATGCGATAGGGGGGGAACTGTTTTTT.

The chain recombines TRBV10-3 with TRBJ1-5, with D unclear. Trimming shortened V by 6 bases and J by 1 base, and 10 bases separated the two germline ends. CDR3 length equals 14 residues. Per germline, CDR1 ENHRY and CDR2 SYGVKD. The CDR3 protein is CAISEGGSNQPQHF. In DNA form, the CDR3 reads TGTGCCATCAGCGAGGGCGGAAGCAATCAGCCCCAGCATTTT.

The gene calls are TRBV25-1 and TRBJ1-1; D is perhaps TRBD1 (5 bases). Germline assignment: CDR1 MGHDK and CDR2 SYGVNS. The CDR3 consists of 16 residues. The V end was cut by 6 bases, the J end by 0 bases, with 17 bases between. The CDR3 DNA is TGTGCCAGCAGCCGAGGGGCCGCGGCCATGAACACTGAAGCTTTCTTT. Translated: CASSRGAAAMNTEAFF.

The chain links TRBV18 to TRBJ1-1, with a weak D call TRBD1 (5 bases). V was clipped by 4 bases and J by 4 bases, with 13 bases between them. The CDR3 loop spans 14 amino acids. Germline CDR1 KGHSH, CDR2 LQKENI. CDR3 bases: TGTGCCAGCTCACTACAGGCCGAGACCACTGAAGCTTTCTTT. Residues: CASSLQAETTEAFF.

On this clone: The same CDR3 also results from other DNA sequences found in this sample. This chain links TRBV4-1 with TRBJ1-1; D not certain. Trimming pared 4 bases from V and 3 bases from J, leaving 15 bases between. The CDR3 has 15 residues. Germline CDR1 reads MGHRA; CDR2 reads YSYEKL. The CDR3, as DNA: TGCGCCAGCAGCCGCAAAGAGAACGATGACACTGAAGCTTTCTTT. It yields the protein CASSRKENDDTEAFF.

V and J are TRBV7-9 and TRBJ1-5; 8 nucleotides match TRBD1. The V gene's germline CDR1 is SEHNR and CDR2 FQNEAQ (reference sequence). The CDR3 has 14 residues. V trimming: 5 bases; J trimming: 4 bases; junction bases outside the gene matches: 4. CDR3 bases: TGTGCCAGCAGCCCAGGGGGCTTGAATCAGCCCCAGCATTTT. Its protein is CASSPGGLNQPQHF.

The chain recombines TRBV30 with TRBJ1-1; D is ambiguous. The CDR3 runs to 13 residues. V was pared by 8 bases and J by 5 bases, with 18 bases between. Germline loops: CDR1 GTSNPN, CDR2 SVGIG (reference sequence). This CDR3 reads CAGLTSRGTEAFF. DNA of the CDR3: TGTGCCGGGTTGACATCCCGGGGTACTGAAGCTTTCTTT.

This clone has a handful of counts. V gene TRBV6-5 combines with J gene TRBJ1-3; D is undetermined. V lost 10 bases and J lost 2, with 12 bases in between. Germline CDR1 and CDR2: MNHEY and SVGAGI. This CDR3 has 13 residues. The CDR3 sequence: CATGEGTGNTIYF. CDR3 in DNA: TGTGCCACCGGTGAGGGAACTGGAAACACCATATATTTT.

V gene TRBV4-1 combines with J gene TRBJ1-1; D is uncertain. V was trimmed by 3 bases and J by 1 base, leaving 9 bases between them. Germline V lookup: CDR1 MGHRA, CDR2 YSYEKL. The CDR3 contains 14 residues. The CDR3 region is CASSHPQWNTEAFF. DNA for the CDR3: TGCGCCAGCAGCCACCCACAGTGGAACACTGAAGCTTTCTTT.

The J gene is TRBJ2-3, the V gene TRBV6-6, with D perhaps matching TRBD1 or TRBD2 (5 bases each). From germline, CDR1 is MNHNY and CDR2 SVGAGI (reference sequence). V was shortened by 4 bases and J by 3 bases, with 17 bases between the two germline ends. CDR3 length equals 16 residues. CDR3 protein: CASSSGTAGATDTQYF. The CDR3 DNA reads TGTGCCAGCAGTTCCGGGACGGCGGGTGCAACAGATACGCAGTATTTT.

The V call is TRBV5-4, the J call TRBJ1-1; D remains ambiguous. Trimming took off 4 bases at V and 2 bases at J, with 15 bases between the two ends. This CDR3 comprises 15 residues. CDR1 is SGHNT and CDR2 is YYREEE in the germline V gene (reference sequence). CDR3 bases: TGTGCCAGCAGCCCCCGCTCCGGGCCCAACACTGAAGCTTTCTTT. It is translated as CASSPRSGPNTEAFF.

This clone has a single count. The V and J genes are TRBV23-1 and TRBJ1-2, with TRBD1 as a possible D gene (6 bases). TRBV23-1 is an ORF for which the function is uncertain. The CDR3 has 19 residues. V lost 2 bases, J lost 8 bases, and 30 bases lay in between. DNA of the CDR3: TGCGCCAGCAGTCAAACTCAGGGGACTCACGGGCGATTCGCTTTAGGCTACACCTTC. This sequence encodes CASSQTQGTHGRFALGYTF.

J is TRBJ1-1 and V is TRBV18; the D is unclear. The V end was cut by 1 base, the J end by 4 bases, with 10 bases between. Germline-derived CDR1 and CDR2 are KGHSH and LQKENI. The CDR3 consists of 14 residues. CDR3 in DNA: TGTGCCAGCTCACCACTGAAGGGTGGCACTGAAGCTTTCTTT. Translating it yields CASSPLKGGTEAFF.

J is TRBJ2-4 and V is TRBV2; 15 positions match TRBD2. The CDR3 length is 22 residues. The J segment lost 0 bases and the V segment lost 4 bases, leaving 16 bases of the junction unmatched. Per germline, CDR1 SNHLY and CDR2 FYNNEI. CDR3 DNA sequence: TGTGCCAGCAGTGCTCCGGGACTAGCGGGAGGAAAATACCAGATAGCCAAAAACATTCAGTACTTC. Residues: CASSAPGLAGGKYQIAKNIQYF.